This T cell receptor (beta chain) comes out of a study of cytomegalovirus exposure and HLA in healthy donors. Points from the study as a whole: Upon later analysis, HLA-associated TCR beta chains proved more clonally expanded than other, equally common chains. Reports indicated that the classifier achieved high specificity and sensitivity in diagnosing cytomegalovirus status. Of the V segments, some could not be distinguished, including TRBV6-2 and TRBV6-3, and were excluded. Later work associated fewer than 20,000 TCR beta sequences with HLA alleles at 0.05 false discovery rate.

This CDR3 comprises 16 residues. Trimming left V 3 bases short and J 1 base short, with 14 bases between. The germline V gene encodes CDR1 SGHAT and CDR2 FQNNGV. Details on this clone: What it binds is unknown.

Use of 60 Vbeta and 13 Jbeta primers characterized the PCR. Measured with immunoSEQ multiplex PCR; TCRdb has only the in-frame clones, and not every one. The repertoire holds about 130,000 clones, 70% to 90% seen once, with about 1.8% in the top ten. The sample was PBMCs. The origin of this receptor is a boy younger than 18 in good health and CMV-seronegative. The chain couples TRBV11-2 to TRBJ2-3; D might be TRBD1 (6 bases). The CDR3 DNA is TGTGCCAGCAGCTTTACAGGGAAATTAGGCACAGATACGCAGTATTTT. Encoded protein: CASSFTGKLGTDTQYF.